This note documents a single T cell receptor beta chain sequence. Its cognate antigen has yet to be identified. There are no base qualities to consult, and no much larger clone falls within one base. Inclusive of the bounding cysteine and phenylalanine, the CDR3 is 16 residues long. The kept DNA is CDR3 alone, 48 bases in frame from the first base. The junction shows trimming of 4 bases on V and 9 bases on J, and the gene matches do not reach 11 bases of it. CDR1 and CDR2, looked up from the germline V gene, are SGHTA and FQGNSA. The immunoSEQ Assay, a bias-controlled multiplex PCR, was used to amplify TCRbeta CDR3 regions from genomic DNA. The paper's data handling went like this. Nucleated cell counts per sample were estimated from amplification of reference gene primers within the assay. Sequence reads were collapsed and filtered to measure the absolute abundance of every unique TCRbeta CDR3 rearrangement. For each sample, productive Simpson clonality was calculated as the square root of Simpson's diversity index across productive rearrangements. TCRdb obtained this table from immuneACCESS and retained in-frame rearrangements with V and J assigned. These tables miss some clones; where compared with another copy, unresolved V genes account for less than half of the shortfall, and the remainder is unexplained. V, J and clone size reflect that table, while D and trimming were determined from the DNA. In this sample the table shows 60,000 to 80,000 clones, roughly 88% of which occur a single time. In total, the top ten clones hold about 6.4% of the sample.

The data belong to a study of blood T cell repertoires in COVID-19 (dated by TCRdb to 2018 to 2020). About the full investigation: Samples from collaborators originated in the United States, Italy and Spain and spanned both the acute and convalescent phases of COVID-19. The prospective study material was composed of cDNA or gDNA derived from T cells, B-cell-depleted T cells, or PBMCs. Subjects who had been exposed to COVID-19, were actively infected with it, or had recovered from it provided the deeply sampled blood TCRbeta repertoires that made up the dataset. The repertoires were made available in a free public database intended to serve as a resource for research on the immune response to SARS-CoV-2. HLA class I and class II types, where available, came from metadata supplied by the sample provider rather than from assay-based typing. The samples were drawn from two sources: the first 160 participants of the ongoing ImmuneRACE study, and 1,254 subjects contributed by 6 global collaborators. Sample metadata almost always included a de-identified subject ID, COVID-19 status, age in years and sex.

Study-wide findings and limitations: The quantity of clinical and demographic metadata differed by source and by participant and was supplied without curation.

The collaborating institutions used their own protocols to collect whole blood in K2EDTA tubes. For TCRbeta analysis, collaborator samples were shipped as frozen whole blood, as isolated PBMCs, or as DNA extracted from either sample type. Sequencing was done on a sample of peripheral blood. Here the chain combines TRBV7-2 and TRBJ1-6; 8 central nucleotides agree with TRBD1. The receptor was isolated from a woman in her 70s with acute or convalescent COVID-19. The DNA sequence is TGTGCCAGCAGCTGGGACAGGCCGAAGGCAGGTTCACCCCTCCACTTT. Translated, this gives CASSWDRPKAGSPLHF.